This record covers a single T cell receptor beta chain. This sequence may be a read error, since a much larger clone differs from it by one base. Patients were excluded because of uncontrolled infection, other autoimmune disease, pregnancy or lactation. Diagnoses used clinical symptoms, serum thyroxine and TRAb, thyroid ultrasound and orbital computed tomography. The source material, RNA transcripts, was used to amplify TCR beta CDR3 regions. The HTBI set primed first-round TCR CDR3 RT-PCR. Each CDR3 protein gets one entry after TCRdb re-called the multiplex PCR reads with MiXCR. Of 400,000 or so distinct CDR3 sequences listed, about 14% are singletons. The entry originates in a study of T cells in Graves' hyperthyroidism and ophthalmopathy. Study background: Specimen type is peripheral blood, collected at initial diagnosis prior to any treatment.

The CDR3 runs 14 residues. CDR1 is SGDLS, CDR2 YYNGEE, per germline. This chain joins TRBV9 and TRBJ2-1; 7 nucleotides agree with TRBD2. The J call could be wrong; TRBJ2-7 is a better fit for the DNA end. The receptor was isolated from a woman in her thirties with Graves' ophthalmopathy. The sequenced sample consisted of blood. The CDR3 bases are TGTGCCGGCAGCGTAGACGGCGGGGGAAATGAGCAGTACTTC. Its protein is CAGSVDGGGNEQYF.